These T cell receptor beta chains were read from a single sample in a study of blood T cell repertoires in COVID-19. The method was immunoSEQ multiplex PCR; TCRdb's version includes in-frame clones alone and lacks a portion of them. Of about 170,000 clones in the sample, approximately 86% were seen once. What was sequenced was peripheral blood. The receptors derive from a woman of 80 years or more with COVID-19, enrolled during active disease. Both conserved end residues are part of each CDR3. Each record gives: V gene, J gene, clone size, D gene, CDR3 DNA, CDR3 protein. D genes are given only for firm matches. Where a row states a size, it is once, few, many or the class of an expanded clone; other rows omit it.

v_call: TRBV27; j_call: TRBJ1-2; clone_size: once; d_call: .; cdr3_nt: TGTGCCACCGGAGGAAGGTACGATGGCTACACCTTC; cdr3_aa: CATGGRYDGYTF
v_call: TRBV2; j_call: TRBJ2-5; clone_size: .; d_call: .; cdr3_nt: TGTGCCAGCAGTCGGGTTCAAACGGGGACCCAGTACTTC; cdr3_aa: CASSRVQTGTQYF
v_call: TRBV27; j_call: TRBJ1-5; clone_size: .; d_call: .; cdr3_nt: TGTGCCAGCAGCATAAACGCAGGGCAGGGGAGCCAGCCCCAGCATTTT; cdr3_aa: CASSINAGQGSQPQHF
v_call: TRBV3-1/TRBV3-2; j_call: TRBJ1-6; clone_size: .; d_call: .; cdr3_nt: TGTGCCAGCAGGGCAGGGAATAATTCACCCCTCCACTTT; cdr3_aa: CASRAGNNSPLHF
v_call: TRBV2; j_call: TRBJ1-1; clone_size: once; d_call: TRBD1; cdr3_nt: TGTGCCTCCCATTGGACAGGCCCTGAAGCTTTCTTT; cdr3_aa: CASHWTGPEAFF
v_call: TRBV6-5; j_call: TRBJ1-1; clone_size: once; d_call: .; cdr3_nt: TGTGCCAGCAGTTCGGGGTTTCCTGAAGCTTTCTTT; cdr3_aa: CASSSGFPEAFF
v_call: TRBV10-3; j_call: TRBJ2-7; clone_size: .; d_call: TRBD2; cdr3_nt: TGTGCCATCAGTGAGGGGGGGGACTCCGAGTACGAGCAGTACTTC; cdr3_aa: CAISEGGDSEYEQYF
v_call: TRBV2; j_call: TRBJ2-1; clone_size: .; d_call: .; cdr3_nt: TGTGCCACCATTGGACTGTTTCGCAATGAGCAGTTCTTC; cdr3_aa: CATIGLFRNEQFF
v_call: TRBV27; j_call: TRBJ2-7; clone_size: .; d_call: .; cdr3_nt: TGTGCCAGCAGTTTATCTGGGGCAGGGGGGCGCTACGAGCAGTACTTC; cdr3_aa: CASSLSGAGGRYEQYF
v_call: TRBV9; j_call: TRBJ2-1; clone_size: .; d_call: TRBD2; cdr3_nt: TGTGCCAGCAGCCCCTGGACTAGCGGGAATGAGCAGTTCTTC; cdr3_aa: CASSPWTSGNEQFF
v_call: TRBV4-1; j_call: TRBJ1-2; clone_size: once; d_call: .; cdr3_nt: TGCGCCAGCTCTCAGGGGAACTATGGCTACACCTTC; cdr3_aa: CASSQGNYGYTF
v_call: TRBV3-1/TRBV3-2; j_call: TRBJ2-7; clone_size: .; d_call: .; cdr3_nt: TGTGCCAGCAGCCCGGTGGGACGTGGGGGCCCCTACGAGCAGTACTTC; cdr3_aa: CASSPVGRGGPYEQYF
v_call: TRBV6-6; j_call: TRBJ2-1; clone_size: .; d_call: TRBD2; cdr3_nt: TGTGCCAGCAGTTACTCGATAGCGGGGGGGCCGGGTGAGCAGTTCTTC; cdr3_aa: CASSYSIAGGPGEQFF
v_call: TRBV6-5; j_call: TRBJ2-7; clone_size: few; d_call: TRBD1; cdr3_nt: TGTGCCAGCAGTTACTCGCCTGAGGGGGCCGCATACGAGCAGTACTTC; cdr3_aa: CASSYSPEGAAYEQYF
v_call: TRBV3-1/TRBV3-2; j_call: TRBJ1-2; clone_size: .; d_call: TRBD1; cdr3_nt: TGTGCCAGCAGCCAACAGGGACAGGGGACGTATGGCTACACCTTC; cdr3_aa: CASSQQGQGTYGYTF
v_call: TRBV5-1; j_call: TRBJ1-4; clone_size: .; d_call: .; cdr3_nt: TGCGCCAGCAGCGCGGGGGAAGAGGGTGAAAAACTGTTTTTT; cdr3_aa: CASSAGEEGEKLFF
v_call: TRBV11-3; j_call: TRBJ2-7; clone_size: .; d_call: TRBD1; cdr3_nt: TGTGCCAGCAGCTCCGGGACAGGGACGTACGAGCAGTACTTC; cdr3_aa: CASSSGTGTYEQYF
v_call: TRBV4-2; j_call: TRBJ1-5; clone_size: .; d_call: .; cdr3_nt: TGTGCCAGCAGCCAAGGTAGTCGTTTGGGCAATCAGCCCCAGCATTTT; cdr3_aa: CASSQGSRLGNQPQHF
v_call: TRBV9; j_call: TRBJ1-4; clone_size: few; d_call: TRBD1; cdr3_nt: TGTGCCAGCAGCGCTCAACAGGGGGGATCTAATGAAAAACTGTTTTTT; cdr3_aa: CASSAQQGGSNEKLFF
v_call: TRBV5-6; j_call: TRBJ1-1; clone_size: .; d_call: TRBD1; cdr3_nt: TGTGCCAGCAGCAACCACCGGGACAGAAATAAGATGAACACTGAAGCTTTCTTT; cdr3_aa: CASSNHRDRNKMNTEAFF
v_call: TRBV7-8; j_call: TRBJ2-7; clone_size: .; d_call: TRBD1; cdr3_nt: TGTGCCAGCAGCCGGACGGTGGGACAGGGAGGGTACGAGCAGTACTTC; cdr3_aa: CASSRTVGQGGYEQYF
v_call: TRBV3-1/TRBV3-2; j_call: TRBJ2-7; clone_size: few; d_call: .; cdr3_nt: TGTGCCAGCAGCCAAGTCGACGAGCAGTACTTC; cdr3_aa: CASSQVDEQYF
v_call: TRBV29-1; j_call: TRBJ2-7; clone_size: .; d_call: TRBD1; cdr3_nt: TGCAGCGCCCTTTCCGGGACAGGGGCCTACGAGCAGTACTTC; cdr3_aa: CSALSGTGAYEQYF
v_call: TRBV4-1; j_call: TRBJ2-7; clone_size: few; d_call: .; cdr3_nt: TGCGCCAGCAGCCAGGGCCCTTCTATCCGGCAGTACTTC; cdr3_aa: CASSQGPSIRQYF
v_call: TRBV5-6; j_call: TRBJ2-7; clone_size: .; d_call: .; cdr3_nt: TGTGCCAGCAGCCTGGGGGGCGCGGGGATGACCTACGAGCAGTACTTC; cdr3_aa: CASSLGGAGMTYEQYF
v_call: TRBV3-1/TRBV3-2; j_call: TRBJ1-2; clone_size: .; d_call: .; cdr3_nt: TGTGCCAGCAGCCCCCCCGGTGATGGGCAATCCTATGGCTACACCTTC; cdr3_aa: CASSPPGDGQSYGYTF
v_call: TRBV5-5; j_call: TRBJ2-3; clone_size: .; d_call: TRBD1; cdr3_nt: TGTGCCAGCAGCTTGGGGACAGGGGGTCATACGCAGTATTTT; cdr3_aa: CASSLGTGGHTQYF
v_call: TRBV9; j_call: TRBJ1-3; clone_size: .; d_call: .; cdr3_nt: TGTGCCAGCAGCGTCGGCTCTGGAAACACCATATATTTT; cdr3_aa: CASSVGSGNTIYF
v_call: TRBV25-1; j_call: TRBJ1-3; clone_size: .; d_call: TRBD1; cdr3_nt: TGTGCCAGCAGTACCGGACAGGGAATAAACACCATATATTTT; cdr3_aa: CASSTGQGINTIYF
v_call: TRBV27; j_call: TRBJ1-6; clone_size: .; d_call: .; cdr3_nt: TGTGCCAGCAGCCTGGCCAGGGGAAGTTCACCCCTCCACTTT; cdr3_aa: CASSLARGSSPLHF
v_call: TRBV14; j_call: TRBJ1-4; clone_size: .; d_call: .; cdr3_nt: TGTGCCAGCAGCCAGGGGGGGAGGAGGGCAGCTAATGAAAAACTGTTTTTT; cdr3_aa: CASSQGGRRAANEKLFF
v_call: TRBV7-3; j_call: TRBJ2-1; clone_size: .; d_call: .; cdr3_nt: TGTGCCAGCAGCTTGGGGAGGCACTCCGCGGACAATGAGCAGTTCTTC; cdr3_aa: CASSLGRHSADNEQFF
v_call: TRBV19; j_call: TRBJ1-2; clone_size: .; d_call: .; cdr3_nt: TGTGCCAGTGGAGGGTTCTATGGCTACACCTTC; cdr3_aa: CASGGFYGYTF
v_call: TRBV28; j_call: TRBJ1-4; clone_size: .; d_call: .; cdr3_nt: TGTGCCAGCAGTCCCGCGGGGAGGCCGCGGGGTTATGAAAAACTGTTTTTT; cdr3_aa: CASSPAGRPRGYEKLFF
v_call: TRBV5-8; j_call: TRBJ2-7; clone_size: .; d_call: TRBD1; cdr3_nt: TGTGCCAGCAGCCTGGGACAGTCTCCGGCCTACGAGCAGTACTTC; cdr3_aa: CASSLGQSPAYEQYF
v_call: TRBV4-1; j_call: TRBJ2-1; clone_size: .; d_call: TRBD2; cdr3_nt: TGCGCCAGCAGCCAACAATCCACTAGCGGGAGGGTTTACAATGAGCAGTTCTTC; cdr3_aa: CASSQQSTSGRVYNEQFF
v_call: TRBV27; j_call: TRBJ1-6; clone_size: .; d_call: TRBD1; cdr3_nt: TGTGCCAGCAGTAGGACAGGGGGGGATTCACCCCTCCACTTT; cdr3_aa: CASSRTGGDSPLHF
v_call: TRBV5-1; j_call: TRBJ2-3; clone_size: once; d_call: .; cdr3_nt: TGCGCCAGCAGCGAAGACAAGCCCACAGATACGCAGTATTTT; cdr3_aa: CASSEDKPTDTQYF
v_call: TRBV3-1/TRBV3-2; j_call: TRBJ2-2; clone_size: few; d_call: TRBD2; cdr3_nt: TGTGCCAGCAGACCTACTAGCGGGAGGAACACCGGGGAGCTGTTTTTT; cdr3_aa: CASRPTSGRNTGELFF
v_call: TRBV5-6; j_call: TRBJ1-6; clone_size: .; d_call: .; cdr3_nt: TGTGCCAGCAGCAAGACACCACTGGACTATAATTCACCCCTCCACTTT; cdr3_aa: CASSKTPLDYNSPLHF
v_call: TRBV13; j_call: TRBJ2-7; clone_size: .; d_call: TRBD1; cdr3_nt: TGTGCCAGCAGCTTAGGGGGACAGGGGAAGCACGAGCAGTACTTC; cdr3_aa: CASSLGGQGKHEQYF
v_call: TRBV5-4; j_call: TRBJ2-7; clone_size: .; d_call: .; cdr3_nt: TGTGCCAGCAGCTCTACCGGGGGTGGGTTAACCGAGCAGTACTTC; cdr3_aa: CASSSTGGGLTEQYF
v_call: TRBV6-2/TRBV6-3; j_call: TRBJ2-2; clone_size: .; d_call: .; cdr3_nt: TGTGCCAGCAGTCGAGGACTCCAAACCGGGGAGCTGTTTTTT; cdr3_aa: CASSRGLQTGELFF
v_call: TRBV5-5; j_call: TRBJ2-2; clone_size: few; d_call: .; cdr3_nt: TGTGCCAGCAGCCCGTGGAGCTGGAACACCGGGGAGCTGTTTTTT; cdr3_aa: CASSPWSWNTGELFF
v_call: TRBV28; j_call: TRBJ1-1; clone_size: .; d_call: TRBD1; cdr3_nt: TGTGCCAGCAAAAAATACAGGGGGAACACTGAAGCTTTCTTT; cdr3_aa: CASKKYRGNTEAFF
v_call: TRBV5-1; j_call: TRBJ1-6; clone_size: .; d_call: .; cdr3_nt: TGCGCCAGCAGCGTGGACAGCTCCAATAATTCACCCCTCCACTTT; cdr3_aa: CASSVDSSNNSPLHF
v_call: TRBV6-4; j_call: TRBJ1-6; clone_size: .; d_call: .; cdr3_nt: TGTGCCAGCAGTGAGGACAGTAGCTCACCCCTCCACTTT; cdr3_aa: CASSEDSSSPLHF
v_call: TRBV5-6; j_call: TRBJ1-5; clone_size: .; d_call: .; cdr3_nt: TGTGCCAGCAGCTTGGGGACAGTCGATCGGGGTCAGCCCCAGCATTTT; cdr3_aa: CASSLGTVDRGQPQHF
v_call: TRBV18; j_call: TRBJ2-1; clone_size: .; d_call: .; cdr3_nt: TGTGCCAGCTCACCAAGGAGGGGAGACAATGAGCAGTTCTTC; cdr3_aa: CASSPRRGDNEQFF
v_call: TRBV10-1; j_call: TRBJ2-2; clone_size: .; d_call: .; cdr3_nt: TGCGCCAGCCTAAACTCTACCGGGGAGCTGTTTTTT; cdr3_aa: CASLNSTGELFF
v_call: TRBV6-6; j_call: TRBJ1-2; clone_size: .; d_call: TRBD1; cdr3_nt: TGTGCCAGCAGACCCAGGGGGGTTGGCTACACCTTC; cdr3_aa: CASRPRGVGYTF
v_call: TRBV6-2/TRBV6-3; j_call: TRBJ1-6; clone_size: .; d_call: TRBD1; cdr3_nt: TGTGCCAGCAGTTACCTGGGACAGCGAGATTCACCCCTCCACTTT; cdr3_aa: CASSYLGQRDSPLHF
v_call: TRBV5-1; j_call: TRBJ2-2; clone_size: .; d_call: .; cdr3_nt: TGCGCCAGCAGCTTGGGGGCCCCGAACACCGGGGAGCTGTTTTTT; cdr3_aa: CASSLGAPNTGELFF
v_call: TRBV11-2; j_call: TRBJ2-6; clone_size: .; d_call: .; cdr3_nt: TGTGCCAGCACCTACACTAATACTGGGGCCAACGTCCTGACTTTC; cdr3_aa: CASTYTNTGANVLTF
v_call: TRBV29-1; j_call: TRBJ1-2; clone_size: .; d_call: TRBD1; cdr3_nt: TGCAGCGTTGAAGGGGGACAGTCATATGGCTACACCTTC; cdr3_aa: CSVEGGQSYGYTF
v_call: TRBV5-1; j_call: TRBJ2-1; clone_size: .; d_call: TRBD1; cdr3_nt: TGCGCCAGCAGTCCCGGGACAGACTACAATGAGCAGTTCTTC; cdr3_aa: CASSPGTDYNEQFF
v_call: TRBV7-3; j_call: TRBJ2-1; clone_size: .; d_call: TRBD2; cdr3_nt: TGTGCCAGCAGCTTAACAGCGGGAAACTTCAATGAGCAGTTCTTC; cdr3_aa: CASSLTAGNFNEQFF
v_call: TRBV28; j_call: TRBJ1-5; clone_size: few; d_call: .; cdr3_nt: TGTGCCAGCCGGGACACTTTCAATCAGCCCCAGCATTTT; cdr3_aa: CASRDTFNQPQHF
v_call: TRBV10-1; j_call: TRBJ2-2; clone_size: .; d_call: TRBD1; cdr3_nt: TGCGCCAGCTTGAACCGGGACAGGGTTAACACCGGGGAGCTGTTTTTT; cdr3_aa: CASLNRDRVNTGELFF